A single sample is the source of the 21 T cell receptor beta chains below, sequenced in a study of human T cells and chemical hapten exposure. Time point of the sample: patch test 3, about 24 weeks after DPC sensitization. Treatment given: therapeutic diphenylcyclopropenone sensitization with weekly scalp DPC. Using its own MiXCR run on the RACE reads, TCRdb lists one record per CDR3 protein. The data show over 55,000 distinct CDR3 sequences, 11% seen once. The sample was whole blood, taken in connection with sensitization to the hapten diphenylcyclopropenone (DPC). The receptors were sampled from a woman in her forties or fifties with alopecia areata. Some clones in this sample may be carry-over from other donors' samples.

The V call is TRBV24-1, the J call TRBJ2-1; weak D call: TRBD1 (7 bases). The CDR3 has 12 residues. Trimming pared 12 bases from V and 8 bases from J, leaving 16 bases between. The germline V gene encodes CDR1 KGHDR and CDR2 SFDVKD. The CDR3: CACGTEEDEQFF. The CDR3 DNA sequence: TGTGCCTGCGGGACAGAGGAAGATGAGCAGTTCTTC.

This clonotype was found many times. The chain employs TRBV3-1 and TRBJ1-2; 11 bases match TRBD1. The CDR3 extends over 15 amino acids. Looked up from germline, CDR1 is LGHDT and CDR2 is YNNKEL (reference sequence). The V gene end was trimmed by 1 base and the J gene end by 4 bases; junction bases not matched to a gene: 2. CDR3 residues: CASSQVGTGGYGYTF. DNA of the CDR3: TGTGCCAGCAGCCAAGTTGGGACAGGGGGCTATGGCTACACCTTC.

The V and J genes are TRBV7-9 and TRBJ1-5, with D uncertain. Germline CDR1 SEHNR, CDR2 FQNEAQ (reference sequence). Trimming cost V 5 bases and J 3 bases, with 8 bases left between them. This CDR3 comprises 13 residues. CDR3 protein: CASSPGDNQPQHF. The CDR3 DNA follows: TGTGCCAGCAGCCCCGGTGACAATCAGCCCCAGCATTTT.

In this sample, this clonotype turned up many times. The J gene is TRBJ1-2, the V gene TRBV6-4, with 9 bases identical to TRBD1. From germline, CDR1 is MRHNA and CDR2 SNTAGT. Unmatched junction bases numbered 9, after V lost 3 bases and J lost 4 bases. This CDR3 is built from 16 residues. The CDR3 nucleotides are TGTGCCAGCAGTGAGGACCCGGGACAGGGATCCTATGGCTACACCTTC. Amino acid sequence: CASSEDPGQGSYGYTF.

This clonotype has at least ten counts. This rearrangement joins TRBV9 to TRBJ2-7; D not certain. The CDR3 contains 15 residues. The V and J ends lost 0 bases and 10 bases respectively, with 20 bases between them. Germline CDR1 and CDR2: SGDLS and YYNGEE. The CDR3 is CASSVEGTPSPPQYF. As DNA, the CDR3 is TGTGCCAGCAGCGTAGAGGGAACCCCGTCGCCCCCTCAGTACTTC.

In its sample, this clonotype was seen a few times. The CDR3 DNA is TGCAGTGCTAGGGAGGGCGCGGAGACCCAGTACTTC. Its translation: CSAREGAETQYF. The chain has TRBV20-1 and TRBJ2-5; the D gene is possibly TRBD2 (6 bases). CDR1 and CDR2 (germline): DFQATT, SNEGSKA (reference sequence). The CDR3 is 12 residues long. Trimming removed 3 bases at V and 5 bases at J, with 10 bases between.

The V gene is TRBV27, the J gene TRBJ2-2; 7 positions match TRBD2. The CDR3 runs 12 residues. Per the germline V gene, CDR1 is MNHEY and CDR2 is SMNVEV (reference sequence). The V gene end was trimmed by 5 bases and the J gene end by 10 bases; junction bases not matched to a gene: 4. DNA of the CDR3: TGTGCCAGCAGTGGTGCGGGAGTGGAGCTGTTTTTT. Encoded protein: CASSGAGVELFF.

This clonotype was seen ten or more times. V and J are TRBV7-2 and TRBJ2-7; TRBD2 matches 7 bases. The J segment lost 4 bases and the V segment lost 2 bases, leaving 8 bases of the junction unmatched. The CDR3 is 15 residues long. Germline lookup yields CDR1 SGHTA and CDR2 FQGNSA. CDR3 residues: CASSLSGARKYEQYF. For the CDR3, the DNA is TGTGCCAGCAGCTTAAGCGGGGCAAGAAAATACGAGCAGTACTTC.

The chain uses TRBV7-2 and TRBJ2-7; 9 bases fit TRBD1. The CDR3 consists of 15 residues. V lost 4 bases and J lost 6; bases outside the gene matches: 10. Germline V CDR1 and CDR2: SGHTA, FQGNSA. This CDR3 reads CASSYRDRVSLEQYF. CDR3 coding DNA: TGTGCCAGCAGCTACCGGGACAGGGTATCTCTCGAGCAGTACTTC.

V usage is TRBV24-1 and J usage is TRBJ1-2; maybe TRBD1 (5 bases). The V gene's germline CDR1 is KGHDR and CDR2 SFDVKD. CDR3 length: 15 amino acids. V lost 5 bases, J lost 5 bases, and 17 bases lay in between. CDR3 sequence reads: CATSGGTSVGYGYTF. The CDR3 DNA follows: TGTGCCACCAGTGGCGGGACCTCTGTGGGGTATGGCTACACCTTC.

This clonotype occurred many times. J is TRBJ2-7 and V is TRBV4-2; TRBD2 aligns across 8 bases. Germline V gene sequence: CDR1 LGHNA, CDR2 YNFKEQ. The CDR3 length is 16 residues. The trim removed 0 bases at V and 4 bases at J, leaving 8 bases unmatched. Here the CDR3 reads CASSQESGSGRYEQYF. The DNA of the CDR3 is TGTGCCAGCAGCCAAGAGTCCGGGAGCGGGAGATACGAGCAGTACTTC.

Only a few counts were recorded for this clonotype. The gene calls are TRBV20-1 and TRBJ2-1; D perhaps matches TRBD1 (5 bases). The germline CDR1 and CDR2 sequences are DFQATT and SNEGSKA (reference sequence). V was clipped by 1 base and J by 4 bases, with 8 bases between them. CDR3 length: 13 residues. The CDR3: CSARGQIYNEQFF. CDR3 nucleotides: TGCAGTGCTAGAGGACAGATTTACAATGAGCAGTTCTTC.

This clonotype was seen repeatedly, ten times or more. The V call is TRBV4-3, the J call TRBJ1-2, with D tentatively TRBD1 (6 bases). V gave up 0 bases and J gave up 6 bases, with 8 bases separating them. Germline V gene data show CDR1 as LGHNA and CDR2 as YSLEER. This CDR3 region has 13 residues. The CDR3 loop reads CASSQEGGNGYTF. CDR3 in DNA: TGCGCCAGCAGCCAAGAAGGGGGGAATGGCTACACCTTC.

In its sample, this clonotype was seen many times. The chain couples TRBV12-5 to TRBJ1-1, with D uncertain. The length of the CDR3 is 14 residues. V was trimmed by 2 bases and J by 0 bases, leaving 7 bases between them. Germline lookup yields CDR1 LGHNT and CDR2 FRNRAP. CDR3 region: CASGLSQMNTEAFF. CDR3 nucleotides: TGTGCTAGTGGTTTGTCACAGATGAACACTGAAGCTTTCTTT.

This clonotype was picked up a small number of times. The chain uses TRBV25-1 and TRBJ1-2, with 9 bases lining up with TRBD1. V lost 7 bases, J lost 8 bases, and 8 bases stayed unmatched. This CDR3 has 13 amino acids. Germline V lookup: CDR1 MGHDK, CDR2 SYGVNS. Written as DNA, the CDR3 is TGTGCCAGCACCGGGACAGGGTTGTACGGCTACACCTTC. This sequence encodes CASTGTGLYGYTF.

This clonotype was seen many times. This chain connects TRBV7-2 to TRBJ2-2; D remains unclear. Germline CDR1 is SGHTA and CDR2 is FQGNSA. The CDR3 has 16 amino acids. The V end was cut by 1 base, the J end by 0 bases, with 9 bases between. CDR3 region: CASSLEGTTNTGELFF. The CDR3 nucleotides read TGTGCCAGCAGCTTAGAGGGCACCACGAACACCGGGGAGCTGTTTTTT.

Ten or more counts support this clonotype. The chain carries TRBV3-1 and TRBJ2-3; unclear D gene. V gave up 4 bases and J gave up 4 bases, with 24 bases separating them. This CDR3 contains 18 residues. Germline V gives CDR1 LGHDT, CDR2 YNNKEL (reference sequence). The CDR3 DNA reads TGTGCCAGCAGCCCTCCGTCCCCCCTGTCGAGAACCGCAGATACGCAGTATTTT. Translation: CASSPPSPLSRTADTQYF.

This chain links TRBV6-5 with TRBJ1-2; D remains ambiguous. This CDR3 is 13 amino acids long. V lost 6 bases and J 1 base, leaving 9 bases between the germline ends. CDR1 is MNHEY, CDR2 SVGAGI, per germline. The DNA for the CDR3 is TGTGCCAGCAGCAAGACTCGTAACTATGGCTACACCTTC. This translates into CASSKTRNYGYTF.

This clonotype was counted only a few times. The rearrangement joins TRBV7-2 to TRBJ2-2; D is possibly TRBD2 (6 bases). In germline, CDR1 is SGHTA, CDR2 FQGNSA. With 4 bases removed from V and 2 bases from J, the gap between germline ends came to 23 bases. This CDR3 spans 19 amino acids. The CDR3 DNA is TGTGCCAGCAGCTCCCCATCACCCTCACTAGCCGGCAACACCGGGGAGCTGTTTTTT. This codes for CASSSPSPSLAGNTGELFF.

The rearrangement joins TRBV7-2 to TRBJ2-3; no definite D call. CDR3 size: 14 residues. Germline V gene sequence: CDR1 SGHTA, CDR2 FQGNSA. Trimming stripped 1 base from V and 3 bases from J, with 8 bases between. CDR3 sequence: CASSLVSRTDTQYF. DNA of the CDR3: TGTGCCAGCAGCTTAGTCAGTCGAACAGATACGCAGTATTTT.

This chain joins TRBV7-9 and TRBJ2-7; 7 bases agree with TRBD1. Per germline, CDR1 SEHNR and CDR2 FQNEAQ (reference sequence). The CDR3 has 15 residues. V was pared by 1 base and J by 0 bases, with 3 bases of the junction left unmatched. The CDR3 region has the DNA TGTGCCAGCAGCTTAGTGGGACAGCCCTCCTACGAGCAGTACTTC. Protein product: CASSLVGQPSYEQYF. Using reference TRBV7-9 and TRBJ2-7 for the parts outside the CDR3, the full variable domain is DTGVSQNPRHKITKRGQNVTFRCDPISEHNRLYWYRQTLGQGPEFLTYFQNEAQLEKSRLLSDRFSAERPKGSFSTLEIQRTEQGDSAMYLCASSLVGQPSYEQYFGPGTRLTVT.